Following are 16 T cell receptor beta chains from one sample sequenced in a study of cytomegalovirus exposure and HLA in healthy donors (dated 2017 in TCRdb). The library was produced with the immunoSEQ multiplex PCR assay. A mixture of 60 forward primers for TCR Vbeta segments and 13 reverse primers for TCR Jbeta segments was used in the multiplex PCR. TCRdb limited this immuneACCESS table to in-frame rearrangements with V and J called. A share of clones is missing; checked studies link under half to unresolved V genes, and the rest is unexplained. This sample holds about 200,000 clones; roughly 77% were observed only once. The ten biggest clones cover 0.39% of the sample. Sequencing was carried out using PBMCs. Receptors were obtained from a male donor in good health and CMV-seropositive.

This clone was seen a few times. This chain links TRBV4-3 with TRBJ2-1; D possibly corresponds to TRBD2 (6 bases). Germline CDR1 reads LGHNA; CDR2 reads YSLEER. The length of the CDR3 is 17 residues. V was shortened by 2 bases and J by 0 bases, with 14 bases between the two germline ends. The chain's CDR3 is CASSQRFMGGSYNEQFF. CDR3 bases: TGCGCCAGCAGCCAAAGGTTCATGGGGGGCTCCTACAATGAGCAGTTCTTC.

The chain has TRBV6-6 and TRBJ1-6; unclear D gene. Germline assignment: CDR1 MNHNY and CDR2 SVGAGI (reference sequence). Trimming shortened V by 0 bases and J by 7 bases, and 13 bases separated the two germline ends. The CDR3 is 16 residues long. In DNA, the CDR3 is TGTGCCAGCAGTTACTCTAGGGAGTCGAAAAATTCACCCCTCCACTTT. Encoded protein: CASSYSRESKNSPLHF.

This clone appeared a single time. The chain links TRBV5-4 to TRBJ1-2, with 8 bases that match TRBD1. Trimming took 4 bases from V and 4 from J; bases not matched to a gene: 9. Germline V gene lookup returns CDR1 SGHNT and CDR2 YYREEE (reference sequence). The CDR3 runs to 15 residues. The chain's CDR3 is CASSPGQGSAYGYTF. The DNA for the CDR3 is TGTGCCAGCAGCCCCGGACAGGGATCGGCCTATGGCTACACCTTC.

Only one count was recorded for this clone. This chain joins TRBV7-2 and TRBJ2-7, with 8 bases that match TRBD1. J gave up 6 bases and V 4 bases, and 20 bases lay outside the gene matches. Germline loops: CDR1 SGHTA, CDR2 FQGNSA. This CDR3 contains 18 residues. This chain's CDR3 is CASSSQGQGSGSYVEQYF. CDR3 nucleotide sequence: TGTGCCAGCAGCTCCCAAGGACAGGGATCGGGGTCTTACGTCGAGCAGTACTTC.

The CDR3 spells CASSENRGPNTGELFF. DNA of the CDR3: TGTGCCAGCTCAGAGAACAGGGGGCCGAACACCGGGGAGCTGTTTTTT. The chain joins TRBV18 to TRBJ2-2; 9 bases agree with TRBD1. The CDR3 runs 16 residues. J was trimmed by 0 bases and V by 5 bases; bases with no gene match: 4. CDR1 and CDR2 from the germline V gene are KGHSH and LQKENI.

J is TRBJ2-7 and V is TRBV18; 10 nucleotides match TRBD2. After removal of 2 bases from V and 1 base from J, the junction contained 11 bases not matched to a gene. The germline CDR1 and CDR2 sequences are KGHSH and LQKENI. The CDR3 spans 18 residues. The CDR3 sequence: CASSPFLAGEGASYEQYF. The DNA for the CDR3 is TGTGCCAGCTCACCATTCCTAGCGGGAGAGGGGGCTTCCTACGAGCAGTACTTC.

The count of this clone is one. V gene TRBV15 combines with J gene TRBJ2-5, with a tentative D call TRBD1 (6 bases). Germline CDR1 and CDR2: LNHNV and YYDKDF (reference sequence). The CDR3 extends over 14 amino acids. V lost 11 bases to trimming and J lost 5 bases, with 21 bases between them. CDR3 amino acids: CASGRDKLGETQYF. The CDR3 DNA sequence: TGTGCCTCGGGACGGGACAAACTCGGTGAGACCCAGTACTTC.

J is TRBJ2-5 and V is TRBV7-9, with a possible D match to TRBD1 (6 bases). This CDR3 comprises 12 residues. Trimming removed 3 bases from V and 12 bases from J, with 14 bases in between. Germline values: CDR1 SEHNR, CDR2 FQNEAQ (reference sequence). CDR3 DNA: TGTGCCAGCAGCTTTGGGGGCTTTCCCGAGTACTTC. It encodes CASSFGGFPEYF. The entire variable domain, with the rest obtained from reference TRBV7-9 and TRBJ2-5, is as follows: DTGVSQNPRHKITKRGQNVTFRCDPISEHNRLYWYRQTLGQGPEFLTYFQNEAQLEKSRLLSDRFSAERPKGSFSTLEIQRTEQGDSAMYLCASSFGGFPEYFGPGTRLLVL.

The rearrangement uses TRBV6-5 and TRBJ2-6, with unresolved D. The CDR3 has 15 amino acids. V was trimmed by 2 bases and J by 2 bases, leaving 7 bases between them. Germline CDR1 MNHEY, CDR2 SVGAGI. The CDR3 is CASSYIQAGANVLTF. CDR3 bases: TGTGCCAGCAGTTACATTCAGGCTGGGGCCAACGTCCTGACTTTC.

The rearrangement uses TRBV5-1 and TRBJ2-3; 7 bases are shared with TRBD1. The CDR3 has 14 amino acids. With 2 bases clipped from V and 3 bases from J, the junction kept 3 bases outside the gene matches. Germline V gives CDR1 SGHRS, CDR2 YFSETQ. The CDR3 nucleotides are TGCGCCAGCAGCTTTACGACAGGGACAGATACGCAGTATTTT. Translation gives CASSFTTGTDTQYF.

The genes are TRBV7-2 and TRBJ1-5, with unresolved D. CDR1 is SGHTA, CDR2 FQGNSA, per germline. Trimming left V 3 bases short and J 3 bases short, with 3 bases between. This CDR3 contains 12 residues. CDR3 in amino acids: CASSFYNQPQHF. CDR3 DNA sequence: TGTGCCAGCAGCTTTTACAATCAGCCCCAGCATTTT. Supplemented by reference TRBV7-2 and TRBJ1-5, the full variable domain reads GAGVSQSPSNKVTEKGKDVELRCDPISGHTALYWYRQSLGQGLEFLIYFQGNSAPDKSGLPSDRFSAERTGGSVSTLTIQRTQQEDSAVYLCASSFYNQPQHFGDGTRLSIL.

DNA of the CDR3: TGTGCCAGCTCACCACAAACAGGCTCCTACAATGAGCAGTTCTTC. Translation: CASSPQTGSYNEQFF. The rearrangement links TRBV18 to TRBJ2-1; D may be TRBD1 (5 bases). The V end was cut by 1 base, the J end by 0 bases, with 7 bases between. Per the germline V gene, CDR1 is KGHSH and CDR2 is LQKENI. The CDR3 contains 15 residues.

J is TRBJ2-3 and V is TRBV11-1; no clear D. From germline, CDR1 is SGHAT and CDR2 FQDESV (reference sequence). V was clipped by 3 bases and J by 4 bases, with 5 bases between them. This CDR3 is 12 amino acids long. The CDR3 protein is CASSLSADTQYF. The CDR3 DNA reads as TGTGCCAGCAGCTTGAGCGCAGATACGCAGTATTTT.

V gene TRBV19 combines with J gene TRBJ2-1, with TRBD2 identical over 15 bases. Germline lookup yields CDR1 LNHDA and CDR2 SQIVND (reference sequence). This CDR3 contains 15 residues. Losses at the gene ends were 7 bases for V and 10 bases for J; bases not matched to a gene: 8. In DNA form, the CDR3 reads TGTGCCAGTAATCGCGGACTAGCGGGAGGGAGGGAGCAGTTCTTC. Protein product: CASNRGLAGGREQFF.

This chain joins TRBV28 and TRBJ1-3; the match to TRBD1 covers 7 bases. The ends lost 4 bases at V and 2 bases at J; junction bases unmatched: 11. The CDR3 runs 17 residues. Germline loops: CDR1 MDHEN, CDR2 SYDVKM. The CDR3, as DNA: TGTGCCAGCAGTTGGTGGGGACAGAAGGGGGCTGGAAACACCATATATTTT. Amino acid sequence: CASSWWGQKGAGNTIYF.

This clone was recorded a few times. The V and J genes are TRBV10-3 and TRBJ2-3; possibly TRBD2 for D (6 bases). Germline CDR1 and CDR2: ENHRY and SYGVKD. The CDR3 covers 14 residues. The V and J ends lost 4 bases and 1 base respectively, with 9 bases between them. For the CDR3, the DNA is TGTGCCATCAGTGGACTAGGTGGCACAGATACGCAGTATTTT. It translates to CAISGLGGTDTQYF.